The 22 T cell receptor beta chains in this list originate from one sample, sequenced in a study of blood T cell repertoires in COVID-19. Sequencing used immunoSEQ multiplex PCR; TCRdb keeps in-frame clones, though not all of them. Found here are 450,000 or so clones, 80% to 90% of them singletons; the top ten hold 0.9%. The sequenced sample consisted of peripheral blood. Receptors originate from a man aged 18 to 35 with COVID-19, enrolled during active disease.

V usage is TRBV15 and J usage is TRBJ2-5; 10 nucleotides align to TRBD1. The CDR3 is 15 amino acids. Germline CDR1 reads LNHNV; CDR2 reads YYDKDF (reference sequence). Unmatched junction bases numbered 3, after V lost 0 bases and J lost 5 bases. CDR3 residues: CATSRDGTGVETQYF. The DNA of the CDR3 is TGTGCCACCAGCAGAGATGGGACAGGGGTCGAGACCCAGTACTTC.

CDR3 loop: CASSLARGRETQYF. In nucleotides, the CDR3 is TGTGCCAGCAGCCTCGCCAGGGGCCGAGAGACCCAGTACTTC. The V gene is TRBV5-6, the J gene TRBJ2-5; D is possibly TRBD1 (6 bases). Germline CDR1 reads SGHDT; CDR2 reads YYEEEE. Between the trimmed V and J ends, which lost 4 bases and 4 bases, there was a span of 14 bases. The CDR3 covers 14 residues. Complete variable domain (other parts from reference TRBV5-6 and TRBJ2-5): DAGVTQSPTHLIKTRGQQVTLRCSPKSGHDTVSWYQQALGQGPQFIFQYYEEEERQRGNFPDRFSGHQFPNYSSELNVNALLLGDSALYLCASSLARGRETQYFGPGTRLLVL.

The rearrangement uses TRBV6-5 and TRBJ2-7, with 7 nucleotides matching TRBD1. CDR1 is MNHEY and CDR2 is SVGAGI in the germline V gene. With V trimmed by 8 bases and J by 2 bases, 6 bases remained unmatched. The CDR3 contains 13 residues. As DNA, the CDR3 is TGTGCCAGCCAAAGACAGGGTGCCTACGAGCAGTACTTC. Translation gives CASQRQGAYEQYF.

The CDR3 loop is CASSYSAFSGNTIYF. DNA of the CDR3: TGTGCCAGCAGTTACTCAGCTTTCTCTGGAAACACCATATATTTT. The chain is built from TRBV6-2 or TRBV6-3 and TRBJ1-3; D not certain. Germline V gene data show CDR1 as MNHEY and CDR2 as SVGEGT. CDR3 size: 15 residues. Trimming took 0 bases from V and 0 from J, leaving 6 bases between them.

This rearrangement joins TRBV4-1 to TRBJ2-2; 13 bases agree with TRBD2. Germline V CDR1 and CDR2: MGHRA, YSYEKL. The length of the CDR3 is 17 residues. V lost 6 bases, J lost 5 bases, and 9 bases stayed unmatched. The CDR3 sequence: CASRWTSGRRETGELFF. The CDR3 nucleotides are TGCGCCAGCAGGTGGACTAGCGGGAGACGAGAAACCGGGGAGCTGTTTTTT.

The chain combines TRBV2 with TRBJ2-7, with TRBD2 identical over 11 bases. The CDR3 length is 13 residues. J was trimmed by 2 bases and V by 7 bases; bases with no gene match: 1. Germline assignment: CDR1 SNHLY and CDR2 FYNNEI. The CDR3 here is CASKTSGTYEQYF. CDR3 DNA: TGTGCCAGCAAGACTAGCGGGACCTACGAGCAGTACTTC.

The chain recombines TRBV5-1 with TRBJ2-3, with D perhaps TRBD2 (5 bases). Germline V gene data show CDR1 as SGHRS and CDR2 as YFSETQ. This CDR3 is built from 16 residues. V lost 2 bases to trimming and J lost 3 bases, with 16 bases between them. CDR3 coding DNA: TGCGCCAGCAGCTTTATCCGGGAAGCCCCAACAGATACGCAGTATTTT. It is translated as CASSFIREAPTDTQYF. Variable domain in full (rest from reference TRBV5-1 and TRBJ2-3): KAGVTQTPRYLIKTRGQQVTLSCSPISGHRSVSWYQQTPGQGLQFLFEYFSETQRNKGNFPGRFSGRQFSNSRSEMNVSTLELGDSALYLCASSFIREAPTDTQYFGPGTRLTVL.

The rearrangement links TRBV9 to TRBJ2-3; tentatively, D is TRBD2 (7 bases). With 0 bases removed from V and 6 bases from J, the gap between germline ends came to 17 bases. Germline V gives CDR1 SGDLS, CDR2 YYNGEE. The CDR3 length is 16 residues. The CDR3: CASSVEGGTPHDTQYF. The CDR3 DNA sequence: TGTGCCAGCAGCGTAGAGGGGGGGACCCCCCATGATACGCAGTATTTT.

This chain connects TRBV6-5 to TRBJ2-1; 10 bases agree with TRBD1. V dropped 4 bases and J dropped 5; count of bases not matched to a gene: 8. This CDR3 spans 16 amino acids. CDR1 and CDR2 (germline): MNHEY, SVGAGI. In DNA form, the CDR3 reads TGTGCCAGCAGTTCCCCCCGGGACAGGGGTAACAATGAGCAGTTCTTC. Residues: CASSSPRDRGNNEQFF.

This sequence joins TRBV21-1 and TRBJ1-5. TRBV21-1 constitutes a pseudogene. CDR3 length equals 15 residues. DNA for the CDR3: TGTGCCAGCACTTGGGGGAGGGTCGGGTTTCAGCCCCAGCATTTT. Translating it yields CASTWGRVGFQPQHF.

The gene calls are TRBV19 and TRBJ1-1; 7 nucleotides match TRBD1. The CDR3 loop spans 16 amino acids. Trimming removed 4 bases from V and 0 bases from J; junction bases left unmatched: 8. CDR1 and CDR2 from the germline V gene are LNHDA and SQIVND (reference sequence). CDR3 nucleotide sequence: TGTGCCAGTAGTAACCCGGGACAGCCCTTGAACACTGAAGCTTTCTTT. Translating it yields CASSNPGQPLNTEAFF.

The gene calls are TRBV4-1 and TRBJ2-3; D unclear. CDR1 MGHRA and CDR2 YSYEKL come from the germline V gene. The CDR3 is 15 residues long. V shed 0 bases and J shed 2 bases, with 9 bases lying between them. CDR3 protein: CASSQDHITTDTQYF. CDR3 DNA: TGCGCCAGCAGCCAAGACCACATTACCACAGATACGCAGTATTTT.

This chain connects TRBV2 to TRBJ2-7; 9 bases line up with TRBD1. Losses at the gene ends were 4 bases for V and 2 bases for J; bases not matched to a gene: 3. The length of the CDR3 is 14 residues. Germline lookup yields CDR1 SNHLY and CDR2 FYNNEI. CDR3 DNA: TGTGCCAGCAGTGGCGGGACAGGGACCTACGAGCAGTACTTC. Translating gives CASSGGTGTYEQYF. Combining the CDR3 with reference TRBV2 and TRBJ2-7 gives the whole variable domain EPEVTQTPSHQVTQMGQEVILRCVPISNHLYFYWYRQILGQKVEFLVSFYNNEISEKSEIFDDQFSVERPDGSNFTLKIRSTKLEDSAMYFCASSGGTGTYEQYFGPGTRLTVT.

The chain combines TRBV12-2 with TRBJ2-1; no check of the table's D call, TRBD1, against the DNA was made. TRBV12-2 is described as a pseudogene. This CDR3 is built from 21 residues. CDR3: CASREKARGQRPPSSYNEQFF. The CDR3 DNA reads as TGTGCAAGTCGGGAAAAAGCTCGGGGACAGCGTCCGCCGAGCTCCTACAATGAGCAGTTCTTC.

The gene calls are TRBV11-2 and TRBJ2-1; possible D gene TRBD2, 6 bases. CDR1 and CDR2 from the germline V gene are SGHAT and FQNNGV. The CDR3 extends over 16 amino acids. V was pared by 2 bases and J by 3 bases, with 14 bases between. The CDR3 DNA is TGTGCCAGCAGCTTAACTGCACTAGCAGTCTACAATGAGCAGTTCTTC. Its translation: CASSLTALAVYNEQFF.

The V call is TRBV4-1, the J call TRBJ2-6, with 7 bases fitting TRBD1. CDR1 is MGHRA and CDR2 is YSYEKL in the germline V gene. The CDR3 consists of 17 residues. Germline trimming cut 3 bases from V and 0 bases from J; bases unmatched to any gene: 5. The CDR3 nucleotides read TGCGCCAGCAGCCAGGGACAGTCCCGCTCTGGGGCCAACGTCCTGACTTTC. It is translated as CASSQGQSRSGANVLTF.

The chain joins TRBV25-1 to TRBJ2-1; 8 bases match TRBD1. Germline V lookup: CDR1 MGHDK, CDR2 SYGVNS. J gave up 7 bases and V 4 bases, and 15 bases lay outside the gene matches. The CDR3 is 17 amino acids. Here the CDR3 reads CASSAPPGQGLGNEQFF. CDR3 DNA: TGTGCCAGCAGTGCGCCTCCAGGACAGGGTCTGGGGAATGAGCAGTTCTTC.

This chain connects TRBV12-5 to TRBJ2-3; 13 bases are a match to TRBD2. The germline V gene has CDR1 LGHNT and CDR2 FRNRAP. The CDR3 length is 16 residues. V shed 4 bases, J shed 2 bases, and the junction held 3 bases outside the gene matches. The CDR3 spells CASGSTSGGATDTQYF. The CDR3 nucleotides are TGTGCTAGTGGTTCCACTAGCGGGGGGGCCACAGATACGCAGTATTTT.

The V and J genes are TRBV6-1 and TRBJ2-3, with D perhaps matching TRBD2 (5 bases). V lost 3 bases to trimming and J lost 4 bases, with 20 bases between them. Germline V CDR1 and CDR2: MNHNS, SASEGT. This CDR3 is 17 amino acids long. The CDR3 DNA reads as TGTGCCAGCAGTGACCGAACAGAAGTGGTCGGGGCAGATACGCAGTATTTT. It is translated as CASSDRTEVVGADTQYF.

This chain links TRBV9 with TRBJ2-7; D perhaps matches TRBD2 (6 bases). The CDR3 runs to 12 residues. Germline V gene data show CDR1 as SGDLS and CDR2 as YYNGEE. CDR3 amino acids: CASGASPYEQYF. The CDR3 DNA reads TGTGCTTCGGGAGCATCCCCCTACGAGCAGTACTTC.

The chain joins TRBV5-4 to TRBJ2-3; 15 positions match TRBD2. V shed 4 bases and J 6 bases; nucleotides not matched to a gene: 9. Looked up from germline, CDR1 is SGHNT and CDR2 is YYREEE (reference sequence). The CDR3 is 17 amino acids. CDR3 in amino acids: CASSLRTSGGALDTQYF. CDR3 sequence (DNA): TGTGCCAGCAGCCTACGGACTAGCGGGGGGGCCTTGGATACGCAGTATTTT.

V gene TRBV5-4 combines with J gene TRBJ1-2, with D perhaps TRBD1 (5 bases). CDR3 length equals 15 residues. The ends were cut back, 1 base at V and 4 bases at J, with 14 bases in the middle. Germline CDR1 and CDR2: SGHNT and YYREEE (reference sequence). CDR3 region: CASSLRRGLGYGYTF. DNA of the CDR3: TGTGCCAGCAGCTTGAGGCGGGGCTTAGGCTATGGCTACACCTTC.